One sample yielded the 18 T cell receptor beta chains listed below, sequenced in a study of T cells in localized non-small cell lung cancer. Assay used: immunoSEQ multiplex PCR; TCRdb lists only in-frame clones, some missing. This sample has roughly 30,000 clones, with around 92% found just once. This specimen was peripheral blood mononuclear cells, taken before any cancer treatment. These receptors all come from a woman between 35 and 70 years old with stage III lung adenocarcinoma.

The gene calls are TRBV7-2 and TRBJ1-1; weak D call: TRBD1 (5 bases). CDR3 length: 17 residues. Per germline, CDR1 SGHTA and CDR2 FQGNSA. With 2 bases removed from V and 0 bases from J, the gap between germline ends came to 16 bases. The CDR3 region has the DNA TGTGCCAGCAGCTTAAGCGCCGGGGGAGGTTTGAACACTGAAGCTTTCTTT. It is translated as CASSLSAGGGLNTEAFF.

The chain combines TRBV7-9 with TRBJ2-2; D not resolved. CDR1 and CDR2 (germline): SEHNR, FQNEAQ (reference sequence). Trimming pared 2 bases from V and 2 bases from J, leaving 6 bases between. This CDR3 has 14 residues. For the CDR3, the DNA is TGTGCCAGCAGCTTATCAATCAACACCGGGGAGCTGTTTTTT. It encodes CASSLSINTGELFF.

This clone was found once. The rearrangement uses TRBV2 and TRBJ2-7; a possible D gene is TRBD1 (6 bases). The CDR3 is 14 residues long. V was clipped by 4 bases and J by 0 bases, with 10 bases between them. CDR1 SNHLY and CDR2 FYNNEI come from the germline V gene. CDR3 sequence: CASSVGANSYEQYF. The DNA for the CDR3 is TGTGCCAGCAGTGTGGGGGCCAACTCCTACGAGCAGTACTTC.

The chain joins TRBV28 to TRBJ2-7, with a possible D match to TRBD2 (6 bases). V was clipped by 3 bases and J by 10 bases, with 25 bases between them. CDR1 MDHEN and CDR2 SYDVKM come from the germline V gene. This CDR3 region has 16 residues. The CDR3 DNA is TGTGCCAGCAGTTTTGACCGGGGAGGACAATTACGAGAACAGTACTTC. Protein sequence: CASSFDRGGQLREQYF.

V is TRBV6-6 and J is TRBJ1-5, with D unclear. The V and J ends lost 4 bases and 3 bases respectively, with 16 bases between them. In germline, CDR1 is MNHNY, CDR2 SVGAGI (reference sequence). The CDR3 is 16 amino acids. In DNA form, the CDR3 reads TGTGCCAGCAGTTCCCCTGAGGGCAGTTTCAATCAGCCCCAGCATTTT. This gives the protein CASSSPEGSFNQPQHF.

This chain links TRBV11-2 with TRBJ1-1; D remains unclear. The CDR3 is 13 amino acids. The V end lost 2 bases, the J end lost 5 bases, and 9 bases lay between the germline ends. The germline gives CDR1 SGHAT, CDR2 FQNNGV. The CDR3 nucleotides read TGTGCCAGCAGCTTACAGGTTGGGACTGAAGCTTTCTTT. This encodes CASSLQVGTEAFF.

The CDR3 coding sequence is TGTGCCAGTAGTAGCAGACAGCGCAACACCGGGGAGCTGTTTTTT. Amino acid sequence: CASSSRQRNTGELFF. The rearrangement uses TRBV19 and TRBJ2-2; possible D gene TRBD1, 5 bases. Germline loops: CDR1 LNHDA, CDR2 SQIVND (reference sequence). This CDR3 spans 15 amino acids. Between the trimmed V and J ends, which lost 4 bases and 2 bases, there was a span of 11 bases.

Comment on this clone: A read error may produce the germline difference seen at one junction end. CDR3 in amino acids: CASRSAGETVYHF. In DNA form, the CDR3 reads TGTGCCAGCAGATCAGCAGGGGAAACTGTCTACCATTTC. The V and J genes are TRBV5-5 and TRBJ1-2; D is possibly TRBD1 (6 bases). The CDR3 length is 13 residues. CDR1 SGHKS and CDR2 YYEKEE come from the germline V gene (reference sequence).

The chain carries TRBV6-1 and TRBJ1-2, with D possibly being TRBD1 (5 bases). V was clipped by 5 bases and J by 1 base, with 11 bases between them. CDR1 and CDR2 (germline): MNHNS, SASEGT. The length of the CDR3 is 14 residues. The CDR3: CASSKTVNNYGYTF. The CDR3 DNA follows: TGTGCCAGCAGTAAGACAGTGAATAACTATGGCTACACCTTC.

The chain recombines TRBV11-2 with TRBJ2-1; D not resolved. V lost 0 bases and J lost 12, with 12 bases in between. This CDR3 contains 13 residues. The germline V gene encodes CDR1 SGHAT and CDR2 FQNNGV. This CDR3 is CASSLEGSGGQFF. Here the CDR3 DNA reads TGTGCCAGCAGCTTAGAAGGGTCGGGTGGGCAGTTCTTC.

The CDR3 nucleotides read TGTGCCAGCAGTTTTCAGGGGAACACTGAAGCTTTCTTT. This encodes CASSFQGNTEAFF. V and J are TRBV6-6 and TRBJ1-1; possible D gene TRBD1, 5 bases. Between the trimmed V and J ends, which lost 4 bases and 1 base, there was a span of 7 bases. Germline V gives CDR1 MNHNY, CDR2 SVGAGI (reference sequence). This CDR3 region has 13 residues.

The chain employs TRBV7-2 and TRBJ2-5; 7 bases fit TRBD2. CDR1 is SGHTA and CDR2 is FQGNSA in the germline V gene. The CDR3 spans 15 residues. V gave up 1 base and J gave up 4 bases; unmatched junction bases: 6. CDR3 sequence: CASSLVLGGTETQYF. In nucleotides, the CDR3 is TGTGCCAGCAGCTTAGTGCTCGGGGGGACAGAGACCCAGTACTTC.

V is TRBV2 and J is TRBJ2-7, with TRBD1 as a possible D gene (6 bases). The germline gives CDR1 SNHLY, CDR2 FYNNEI. V lost 6 bases and J lost 7, with 13 bases in between. This CDR3 region has 12 residues. The CDR3 DNA reads as TGTGCCAGCAGGGAGGACAGATTTGAGCAGTACTTC. Translated: CASREDRFEQYF.

This clone was picked up a small number of times. The chain recombines TRBV7-2 with TRBJ2-1, with 8 bases identical to TRBD2. The ends lost 4 bases at V and 7 bases at J; junction bases unmatched: 3. CDR1 and CDR2 from the germline V gene are SGHTA and FQGNSA. The CDR3 length is 13 residues. The CDR3, as DNA: TGTGCCAGCAGCTCAACTAGCGGAAATGAGCAGTTCTTC. It encodes CASSSTSGNEQFF.

This clone was recorded once. The CDR3 sequence: CASSHIAANTGELFF. The CDR3 DNA sequence: TGTGCCAGCAGCCATATAGCAGCGAACACCGGGGAGCTGTTTTTT. The chain employs TRBV5-6 and TRBJ2-2; D ambiguous. Germline CDR1 is SGHDT and CDR2 is YYEEEE. V shed 4 bases and J shed 0 bases, with 10 bases lying between them. This CDR3 is 15 amino acids long. The variable domain in full, with the rest retrieved from reference TRBV5-6 and TRBJ2-2, is DAGVTQSPTHLIKTRGQQVTLRCSPKSGHDTVSWYQQALGQGPQFIFQYYEEEERQRGNFPDRFSGHQFPNYSSELNVNALLLGDSALYLCASSHIAANTGELFFGEGSRLTVL.

The rearrangement joins TRBV30 to TRBJ2-3, with D perhaps assigned TRBD1 or TRBD2 (5 bases each). V was trimmed by 0 bases and J by 4 bases, leaving 8 bases between them. Germline CDR1 reads GTSNPN; CDR2 reads SVGIG (reference sequence). The CDR3 length is 13 residues. CDR3 nucleotides: TGTGCCTGGAGTGTCGGGGCGGCAGATACGCAGTATTTT. Amino acids: CAWSVGAADTQYF. The variable domain in full, completed from reference TRBV30 and TRBJ2-3, reads SQTIHQWPATLVQPVGSPLSLECTVEGTSNPNLYWYRQAAGRGLQLLFYSVGIGQISSEVPQNLSASRPQDRQFILSSKKLLLSDSGFYLCAWSVGAADTQYFGPGTRLTVL.

The V gene is TRBV5-6, the J gene TRBJ2-5, with 7 positions matching TRBD2. Germline V CDR1 and CDR2: SGHDT, YYEEEE. With 0 bases clipped from V and 4 bases from J, the junction kept 6 bases outside the gene matches. This CDR3 comprises 15 residues. CDR3 sequence (DNA): TGTGCCAGCAGCTTGGTTGGGAGGGCCGGAGAGACCCAGTACTTC. This translates into CASSLVGRAGETQYF.

This clone was picked up a small number of times. V usage is TRBV19 and J usage is TRBJ1-5, with D perhaps TRBD1 (5 bases). CDR3 size: 14 residues. Germline CDR1 and CDR2: LNHDA and SQIVND (reference sequence). V lost 6 bases and J lost 2, with 11 bases in between. The DNA of the CDR3 is TGTGCCAGTAGCCCCCTGGGGGGCAATCAGCCCCAGCATTTT. This gives the protein CASSPLGGNQPQHF.